This TCR beta chain originates from a study of CXCR3-negative and CXCR3-positive naive CD8 T cells. Study overall: With about 1.5 +/- 0.3 million reads per library, the TRB reads numbered some 130 million in total. Regarding the study as a whole: Comparison of naive cells showed more hydrophobic TRB CDR3s in CXCR3-positive than in CXCR3-negative naive cells. Naive CXCR3-positive and CXCR3-negative cells shared TRBV-TRBJ usage; memory cells diverged. Memory CD8+ cells had much lower diversity, and both naive subsets had comparably high diversity.

CDR1 LNHDA and CDR2 SQIVND come from the germline V gene (reference sequence). This CDR3 contains 16 residues. Note on this clonotype: Its antigen is not known.

UMI-labeled TRB cDNA libraries were prepared by 5' RACE. With the 5' RACE reads reprocessed, TCRdb shows one record per CDR3 protein and no DNA. Its listing shows 120,000 or so distinct CDR3 sequences. The naive CD8+ gate required CD45RO-CCR7+CD27+CD95- phenotype. The clonotype comes from a human donor in good health. Some clones in this sample may be carry-over from other donors' samples. The sample comprised naive CXCR3+ CD8+ T cells from blood. Subset specified: CD45RO-CCR7+CD27+CD95- naive CD8+ T cells expressing CXCR3 (TNR3+). The chain combines TRBV19 with TRBJ1-2; there is no DNA to check the TCRdb D call of TRBD1. Here the CDR3 reads CASSIALGRAFYGYTF.